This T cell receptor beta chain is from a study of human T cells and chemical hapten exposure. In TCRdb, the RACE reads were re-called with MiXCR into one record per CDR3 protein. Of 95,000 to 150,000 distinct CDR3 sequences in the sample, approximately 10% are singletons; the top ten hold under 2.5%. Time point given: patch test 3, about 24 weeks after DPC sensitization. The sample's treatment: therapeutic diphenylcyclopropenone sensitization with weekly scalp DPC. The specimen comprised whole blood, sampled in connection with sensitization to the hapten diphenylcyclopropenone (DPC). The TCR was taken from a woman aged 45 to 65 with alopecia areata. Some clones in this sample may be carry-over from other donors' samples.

The CDR3 loop is CSARPEPDEQFF. CDR3 coding DNA: TGCAGTGCTAGACCTGAACCCGATGAGCAGTTCTTC. This chain connects TRBV20-1 to TRBJ2-1; D is unclear. Germline V CDR1 and CDR2: DFQATT, SNEGSKA (reference sequence). The CDR3 length is 12 residues. The germline V and J ends were trimmed by 2 bases and 8 bases, with 10 bases remaining between them.